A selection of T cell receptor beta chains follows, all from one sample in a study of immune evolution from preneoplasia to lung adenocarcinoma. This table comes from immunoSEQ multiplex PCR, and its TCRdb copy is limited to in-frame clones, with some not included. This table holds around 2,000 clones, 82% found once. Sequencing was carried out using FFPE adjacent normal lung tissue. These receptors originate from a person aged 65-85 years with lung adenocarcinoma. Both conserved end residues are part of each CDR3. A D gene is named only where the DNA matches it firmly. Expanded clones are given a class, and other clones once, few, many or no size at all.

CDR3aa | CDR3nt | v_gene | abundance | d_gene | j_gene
CAWSGVGGEQFF | TGTGCCTGGAGTGGGGTGGGAGGGGAGCAGTTCTTC | TRBV30 | NA | TRBD2 | TRBJ2-1
CASSSLGGLEGAFF | TGTGCCAGCAGCTCTTTAGGGGGATTGGAAGGGGCTTTCTTT | TRBV7-9 | NA | NA | TRBJ1-1
CASSLTGGETQYF | TGTGCCAGCAGCCTGACAGGGGGGGAGACCCAGTACTTC | TRBV7-3 | few | TRBD1 | TRBJ2-5
CASRDGQGNTEAFF | TGTGCCAGCAGAGACGGACAGGGGAACACTGAAGCTTTCTTT | TRBV7-9 | few | TRBD1 | TRBJ1-1
CAISLTSGTDTQYF | TGTGCCATCAGTTTGACTAGCGGCACAGATACGCAGTATTTT | TRBV10-3 | NA | TRBD2 | TRBJ2-3
CASSPRQDSGNQPQHF | TGTGCCAGCTCACCAAGGCAGGACAGCGGCAATCAGCCCCAGCATTTT | TRBV18 | once | NA | TRBJ1-5
CASSPGTGLSGANVLTF | TGTGCCAGCTCTCCCGGGACAGGACTCTCTGGGGCCAACGTCCTGACTTTC | TRBV18 | NA | TRBD1 | TRBJ2-6
CASGLGLARNEQFF | TGTGCTAGTGGTTTGGGCCTAGCGAGGAATGAGCAGTTCTTC | TRBV12-5 | NA | NA | TRBJ2-1
CASKGTSGRSEQYF | TGTGCCAGCAAAGGTACTAGCGGGCGGAGCGAGCAGTACTTC | TRBV2 | hyperexpanded | TRBD2 | TRBJ2-7
CASRLTVPLGTGDEQFF | TGTGCCAGCAGGTTAACGGTTCCCCTGGGGACCGGCGATGAGCAGTTCTTC | TRBV11-2 | NA | NA | TRBJ2-1
CASSANSLQETQYF | TGTGCCAGCAGCGCGAACAGCCTACAAGAGACCCAGTACTTC | TRBV9 | once | NA | TRBJ2-5
CASSSSGMNTGELFF | TGTGCCAGCAGCTCTAGCGGGATGAACACCGGGGAGCTGTTTTTT | TRBV5-5 | NA | TRBD2 | TRBJ2-2
CASSLAGTGEEAFF | TGTGCCAGCAGCTTAGCCGGGACAGGGGAGGAAGCTTTCTTT | TRBV7-9 | NA | TRBD1 | TRBJ1-1
CASSQEGWNEQFF | TGCGCCAGCAGCCAAGAGGGGTGGAATGAGCAGTTCTTC | TRBV4-3 | NA | NA | TRBJ2-1
CASSPLFGLAQAFTQYF | TGTGCCAGCAGCCCCTTATTCGGACTGGCTCAAGCTTTTACGCAGTATTTT | TRBV7-2 | NA | NA | TRBJ2-3
CSVAGRVQETQYF | TGCAGCGTTGCAGGGAGGGTCCAAGAGACCCAGTACTTC | TRBV29-1 | NA | TRBD2 | TRBJ2-5
CASSSFFTDTQYF | TGTGCCAGCAGCTCCTTTTTCACAGATACGCAGTATTTT | TRBV7-3 | NA | NA | TRBJ2-3
CASGSAPYEQYF | TGTGCCAGCGGGAGTGCACCCTACGAGCAGTACTTC | TRBV25-1 | NA | NA | TRBJ2-7
CASSPGTGFSEQYF | TGTGCCAGCTCACCCGGGACAGGTTTCTCCGAGCAGTACTTC | TRBV18 | NA | TRBD1 | TRBJ2-7
CASAPGPGYYEQYF | TGTGCCAGCGCTCCGGGGCCTGGATACTACGAGCAGTACTTC | TRBV13 | large | NA | TRBJ2-7
CASSAPRLYEQYF | TGTGCCAGCAGCGCGCCCAGGCTCTACGAGCAGTACTTC | TRBV11-2 | NA | NA | TRBJ2-7
CSVGQGRLLSYEQYF | TGCAGCGTTGGACAGGGACGTTTGTTATCCTACGAGCAGTACTTC | TRBV29-1 | NA | TRBD1 | TRBJ2-7
CASSGREGRNTEAFF | TGTGCCAGCAGCGGAAGGGAGGGGCGCAACACTGAAGCTTTCTTT | TRBV9 | NA | NA | TRBJ1-1
CASSSPFGQLETQYF | TGTGCCAGCTCATCCCCCTTCGGCCAATTAGAGACCCAGTACTTC | TRBV18 | NA | NA | TRBJ2-5
CASSPIKNNIQYF | TGTGCCAGCAGTCCGATAAAGAACAACATTCAGTACTTC | TRBV27 | NA | NA | TRBJ2-4
CASSLRENQPQHF | TGTGCCAGCAGTTTACGGGAAAATCAGCCCCAGCATTTT | TRBV28 | NA | NA | TRBJ1-5
CSVQTGVSLNEQFF | TGCAGCGTCCAGACAGGGGTGTCCCTCAATGAGCAGTTCTTC | TRBV29-1 | NA | TRBD1 | TRBJ2-1
CASSISGDEQFF | TGTGCCAGTAGTATAAGCGGGGATGAGCAGTTCTTC | TRBV19 | NA | TRBD2 | TRBJ2-1
CASSPPRGANTF | TGTGCCAGCAGTCCTCCCCGGGGGGCTAATACCTTC | TRBV28 | few | NA | TRBJ1-2
CASSQAGGNEKLFF | TGTGCCAGCAGCCAAGCGGGAGGGAATGAAAAACTGTTTTTT | TRBV4-2 | NA | NA | TRBJ1-4
CASSQSRIYNEQFF | TGCGCCAGCAGCCAATCGCGGATCTACAATGAGCAGTTCTTC | TRBV4-3 | NA | NA | TRBJ2-1
CACQPGGGSTGELFF | TGTGCCTGTCAACCTGGCGGAGGGTCCACCGGGGAGCTGTTTTTT | TRBV30 | NA | NA | TRBJ2-2
CASSSTSGSSLEQYF | TGTGCCAGCAGCTCCACTAGCGGGAGTTCTCTCGAGCAGTACTTC | TRBV7-2 | NA | TRBD2 | TRBJ2-7
CASSGTDGGTDTQYF | TGTGCCAGCAGCGGAACAGATGGAGGCACAGATACGCAGTATTTT | TRBV9 | few | NA | TRBJ2-3
CASSFSENYGYTF | TGTGCCAGCAGCTTCTCGGAGAACTATGGCTACACCTTC | TRBV5-6 | NA | NA | TRBJ1-2
CASSSDMVDTGELFF | TGTGCCAGCAGTTCGGACATGGTCGACACCGGGGAGCTGTTTTTT | TRBV28 | NA | NA | TRBJ2-2
CASSSANRDDEQYF | TGTGCCAGCAGCTCAGCTAACAGGGATGACGAGCAGTACTTC | TRBV9 | NA | NA | TRBJ2-7